What follows are 12 T cell receptor beta chains derived from one specimen sequenced in a study of regulatory T cells in long-lasting Graves disease. Time point: newly diagnosed GD, antithyroid drugs for less than 3 months. From PBMCs, RNA was extracted and then used to make the TCR library. TCR beta libraries were built with iRepertoire HTBI primers and Arm-PCR of CDR3 regions. Each CDR3 protein gets one entry after TCRdb re-called the multiplex PCR reads with MiXCR. In the table there are 550,000 or so distinct CDR3 sequences, around 12% of which are singletons. The same sample was also used in a study of T cells in Graves' hyperthyroidism and ophthalmopathy.

Source: peripheral blood mononuclear cells (PBMCs), taken at new diagnosis, from a patient treated with antithyroid drugs. The receptor source for this set is a woman in her twenties or thirties with Graves disease.

The sample holds one count of this clonotype. The rearrangement links TRBV10-3 to TRBJ1-5; TRBD1 might be the D (5 bases). This CDR3 comprises 15 residues. V shed 2 bases and J shed 10 bases, with 18 bases lying between them. Per germline, CDR1 ENHRY and CDR2 SYGVKD. CDR3 sequence: CAISEQGLNPPPQHF. In DNA form, the CDR3 reads TGTGCCATCAGTGAGCAGGGCCTGAACCCCCCCCCCCAGCATTTT.

At least ten counts were recorded for this clonotype. The V and J genes are TRBV27 and TRBJ1-5, with 7 bases that match TRBD1. CDR1 is MNHEY and CDR2 is SMNVEV in the germline V gene (reference sequence). The CDR3 has 16 amino acids. Trimming cost V 3 bases and J 0 bases; bases outside gene matches: 5. CDR3 sequence: CASSLMGQPSNQPQHF. The CDR3 bases are TGTGCCAGCAGTTTGATGGGACAGCCTAGCAATCAGCCCCAGCATTTT.

This clonotype was observed at least ten times. The J gene is TRBJ2-7, the V gene TRBV2; D perhaps matches TRBD2 (5 bases). The germline CDR1 and CDR2 sequences are SNHLY and FYNNEI. The CDR3 runs 13 residues. Trimming pared 9 bases from V and 6 bases from J, leaving 18 bases between. CDR3 nucleotides: TGTGCCAGTCAAGCGGACCCCGGTTTCGAGCAGTACTTC. It translates to CASQADPGFEQYF.

This clonotype was seen repeatedly, ten times or more. The chain joins TRBV9 to TRBJ1-6; the D gene is possibly TRBD1 (5 bases). Germline V gene data show CDR1 as SGDLS and CDR2 as YYNGEE. V gave up 2 bases and J gave up 10 bases, with 16 bases separating them. The length of the CDR3 is 15 residues. The CDR3 loop is CASSVTGTRESPLHF. The CDR3 DNA reads TGTGCCAGCAGCGTCACCGGGACCAGGGAATCACCCCTCCACTTT.

As regards this clonotype: This could be a read error, since a much larger clone is one nucleotide away. The J gene is TRBJ1-2, the V gene TRBV3-1; weak D call: TRBD1 (5 bases). The length of the CDR3 is 14 residues. The germline V and J ends were trimmed by 3 bases and 2 bases, with 10 bases remaining between them. The V gene's germline CDR1 is LGHDT and CDR2 YNNKEL (reference sequence). For the CDR3, the DNA is TGTGCCAGCAGCCACGGTCAGGGCAACTATGGCTACACCTTC. Its translation: CASSHGQGNYGYTF.

At least ten counts were recorded for this clonotype. The rearrangement uses TRBV27 and TRBJ1-4, with a tentative D call TRBD1 (6 bases). V was pared by 9 bases and J by 8 bases, with 19 bases between. Germline V gene sequence: CDR1 MNHEY, CDR2 SMNVEV (reference sequence). The CDR3 extends over 14 amino acids. The chain's CDR3 is CASARGTSGEKLFF. The DNA of the CDR3 is TGTGCCAGTGCCCGCGGGACAAGCGGCGAAAAACTGTTTTTT.

This clonotype was detected a few times. This chain connects TRBV7-8 to TRBJ1-3, with no clear D. Trimming shortened V by 1 base and J by 7 bases, and 5 bases separated the two germline ends. Looked up from germline, CDR1 is SGHVS and CDR2 is FQNEAQ. This CDR3 comprises 12 residues. CDR3 amino acids: CASSLVLNTIYF. The CDR3 DNA reads as TGTGCCAGCAGCTTAGTTCTTAACACCATATATTTT.

This clonotype was picked up many times. CDR3 amino acids: CASSLVYPWSGGGQETQYF. Written as DNA, the CDR3 is TGTGCCAGCAGTCTGGTGTATCCGTGGTCGGGAGGTGGGCAAGAGACCCAGTACTTC. The rearrangement joins TRBV11-2 to TRBJ2-5, with TRBD2 matching over 7 bases. V lost 6 bases, J lost 2 bases, and 21 bases stayed unmatched. Germline CDR1 is SGHAT and CDR2 is FQNNGV. CDR3 size: 19 residues.

This clonotype was recorded at least ten times. V gene TRBV4-1 combines with J gene TRBJ2-5, with D uncertain. Trimming removed 1 base at V and 7 bases at J, with 10 bases between. CDR1 MGHRA and CDR2 YSYEKL come from the germline V gene. The CDR3 has 13 residues. The CDR3 sequence is CASSQVTFGTQYF. The CDR3, as DNA: TGCGCCAGCAGCCAAGTCACGTTTGGGACCCAGTACTTC.

This clonotype was observed at least ten times. The V and J genes are TRBV11-3 and TRBJ2-3; D unresolved. This CDR3 has 13 residues. Trimming took 0 bases from V and 3 from J, leaving 4 bases between them. Germline CDR1 reads SGHNT; CDR2 reads YENEEA. The CDR3 sequence is CASSLDRTDTQYF. The CDR3 bases are TGTGCCAGCAGCTTAGATCGAACAGATACGCAGTATTTT.

At least ten counts were recorded for this clonotype. The chain couples TRBV5-6 to TRBJ1-1; 8 bases agree with TRBD1. This CDR3 comprises 16 residues. Germline V gives CDR1 SGHDT, CDR2 YYEEEE. The junction had 14 bases not matched to a gene; V was cut back by 3 bases and J by 7 bases. The CDR3 nucleotides read TGTGCCAGCAGCTGGGGGACAGGACCCTTTAACGGTGAAGCTTTCTTT. Protein: CASSWGTGPFNGEAFF.

For this clonotype: A far larger clone is one nucleotide away, so this likely arose from a read error. The chain has TRBV2 and TRBJ2-1; 9 nucleotides match TRBD1. Germline values: CDR1 SNHLY, CDR2 FYNNEI. V lost 6 bases to trimming and J lost 15 bases; unmatched junction nucleotides: 6. The length of the CDR3 is 11 residues. In DNA form, the CDR3 reads TGTGCCAGCAGCCGGGACAGGGATCCGTTCTTC. Translated: CASSRDRDPFF. Complete variable domain (other parts from reference TRBV2 and TRBJ2-1): EPEVTQTPSHQVTQMGQEVILRCVPISNHLYFYWYRQILGQKVEFLVSFYNNEISEKSEIFDDQFSVERPDGSNFTLKIRSTKLEDSAMYFCASSRDRDPFFGPGTRLTVL.